These T cell receptor beta chains were read from a single sample in a study of T cell changes during pregnancy in multiple sclerosis. The method was immunoSEQ multiplex PCR; TCRdb's version includes in-frame clones alone and lacks a portion of them. Counted here are about 20,000 clones, roughly 90% occurring once; the ten biggest clones make up 5.5% to 7.5%. The sample here was CD8+ T cells from peripheral blood mononuclear cells, taken in the third trimester of pregnancy. These receptors originate from a female donor in good health, enrolled as a control in a pregnancy study. CDR3s include the opening cysteine and the closing phenylalanine or tryptophan. Fields, in order: CDR3 protein, CDR3 DNA, D gene, clone size, V gene, J gene. A D gene is named only where the DNA matches it firmly. A row's size may be missing; if present it is once, few, many or a size class.

CDR3 protein: CASSSLTDRVHNEQFF
CDR3 DNA: TGTGCCAGCTCATCCTTGACGGACAGGGTACACAATGAGCAGTTCTTC
D gene: TRBD1
clone size: .
V gene: TRBV18
J gene: TRBJ2-1

CDR3 protein: CATSVGIPSTDTQYF
CDR3 DNA: TGTGCCACCAGCGTCGGGATTCCTAGCACAGATACGCAGTATTTT
D gene: .
clone size: .
V gene: TRBV15
J gene: TRBJ2-3

CDR3 protein: CASSLIRDSPLEQYF
CDR3 DNA: TGTGCCAGCAGCTTAATCAGGGACTCTCCTCTCGAGCAGTACTTC
D gene: .
clone size: .
V gene: TRBV7-9
J gene: TRBJ2-7

CDR3 protein: CASNTGENSYEQYF
CDR3 DNA: TGTGCCAGCAATACTGGAGAAAATTCCTACGAGCAGTACTTC
D gene: .
clone size: .
V gene: TRBV13
J gene: TRBJ2-7

CDR3 protein: CASSRRGNTGELFF
CDR3 DNA: TGCGCCAGCAGCCGACGGGGGAACACCGGGGAGCTGTTTTTT
D gene: .
clone size: once
V gene: TRBV4-1
J gene: TRBJ2-2

CDR3 protein: CASSVGGLVDNEQFF
CDR3 DNA: TGTGCCAGCAGCGTAGGGGGACTAGTCGACAATGAGCAGTTCTTC
D gene: TRBD2
clone size: .
V gene: TRBV9
J gene: TRBJ2-1

CDR3 protein: CASSPGTSGNNEQFF
CDR3 DNA: TGTGCCAGCAGTCCCGGGACTAGCGGGAACAATGAGCAGTTCTTC
D gene: TRBD2
clone size: once
V gene: TRBV27
J gene: TRBJ2-1

CDR3 protein: CASSLVQSYEQYF
CDR3 DNA: TGTGCCAGCAGCTTAGTACAATCCTACGAGCAGTACTTC
D gene: .
clone size: .
V gene: TRBV7-9
J gene: TRBJ2-7

CDR3 protein: CASSPPSGGADTQYF
CDR3 DNA: TGTGCCAGCAGCCCGCCTAGCGGGGGGGCAGATACGCAGTATTTT
D gene: TRBD2
clone size: .
V gene: TRBV7-9
J gene: TRBJ2-3

CDR3 protein: CASSWSQGLSTDTQYF
CDR3 DNA: TGTGCCAGCAGCTGGAGTCAGGGCCTGAGCACAGATACGCAGTATTTT
D gene: .
clone size: .
V gene: TRBV5-5
J gene: TRBJ2-3

CDR3 protein: CASSPTSGGANEQFF
CDR3 DNA: TGTGCCAGCAGCCCGACTAGCGGGGGGGCGAATGAGCAGTTCTTC
D gene: TRBD2
clone size: .
V gene: TRBV6-4
J gene: TRBJ2-1

CDR3 protein: CASSMDYYEQYF
CDR3 DNA: TGTGCCAGCAGCATGGACTACTACGAGCAGTACTTC
D gene: .
clone size: .
V gene: TRBV5-4
J gene: TRBJ2-7

CDR3 protein: CASSMTPGGTEAFF
CDR3 DNA: TGTGCCAGCAGCATGACCCCCGGGGGCACTGAAGCTTTCTTT
D gene: .
clone size: .
V gene: TRBV5-6
J gene: TRBJ1-1

CDR3 protein: CASSVVSGNEQFF
CDR3 DNA: TGTGCCAGCAGCGTAGTTAGCGGGAATGAGCAGTTCTTC
D gene: TRBD2
clone size: .
V gene: TRBV9
J gene: TRBJ2-1

CDR3 protein: CASSLWVSLDGHYEQYF
CDR3 DNA: TGTGCCAGCAGTTTATGGGTGAGTTTGGACGGACACTACGAGCAGTACTTC
D gene: .
clone size: once
V gene: TRBV28
J gene: TRBJ2-7

CDR3 protein: CASRTGGREQYF
CDR3 DNA: TGTGCCAGTAGGACAGGGGGCCGTGAGCAGTACTTC
D gene: TRBD1
clone size: .
V gene: TRBV6-1
J gene: TRBJ2-7

CDR3 protein: CASSLGGTVNEQFF
CDR3 DNA: TGTGCCAGCAGTTTAGGGGGGACAGTCAATGAGCAGTTCTTC
D gene: .
clone size: once
V gene: TRBV27
J gene: TRBJ2-1

CDR3 protein: CASSIDPLNAWGGYTF
CDR3 DNA: TGTGCCAGTAGTATAGATCCCCTTAACGCGTGGGGCGGCTACACCTTC
D gene: .
clone size: .
V gene: TRBV19
J gene: TRBJ1-2

CDR3 protein: CASSLPLAGDPRDEQFF
CDR3 DNA: TGTGCCAGCAGTTTACCTCTAGCGGGAGACCCAAGGGATGAGCAGTTCTTC
D gene: TRBD2
clone size: .
V gene: TRBV27
J gene: TRBJ2-1

CDR3 protein: CSVEEYRAGVTGELFF
CDR3 DNA: TGCAGCGTTGAAGAATATCGAGCGGGAGTCACCGGGGAGCTGTTTTTT
D gene: TRBD2
clone size: .
V gene: TRBV29-1
J gene: TRBJ2-2

CDR3 protein: CASSAGAHYEQYF
CDR3 DNA: TGTGCCAGTAGTGCAGGGGCCCACTACGAGCAGTACTTC
D gene: .
clone size: .
V gene: TRBV19
J gene: TRBJ2-7

CDR3 protein: CASSLVSGTDTQYF
CDR3 DNA: TGTGCCAGCAGCCTTGTGTCGGGGACTGATACGCAGTATTTT
D gene: .
clone size: .
V gene: TRBV7-3
J gene: TRBJ2-3

CDR3 protein: CASSSPPGGFGANVLTF
CDR3 DNA: TGTGCCAGCAGCTCCCCCCCGGGGGGGTTTGGGGCCAACGTCCTGACTTTC
D gene: TRBD2
clone size: .
V gene: TRBV13
J gene: TRBJ2-6

CDR3 protein: CASSETSSYNEQFF
CDR3 DNA: TGTGCCAGCAGTGAAACGAGCTCCTACAATGAGCAGTTCTTC
D gene: .
clone size: .
V gene: TRBV6-1
J gene: TRBJ2-1

CDR3 protein: CATQGGTGNEQFF
CDR3 DNA: TGTGCCACCCAGGGAGGGACAGGCAATGAGCAGTTCTTC
D gene: .
clone size: .
V gene: TRBV10-3
J gene: TRBJ2-1

CDR3 protein: CASSLFAGELFF
CDR3 DNA: TGTGCCAGCAGCTTATTCGCCGGGGAGCTGTTTTTT
D gene: .
clone size: once
V gene: TRBV7-3
J gene: TRBJ2-2

CDR3 protein: CASSQGTASSYEQYF
CDR3 DNA: TGCGCCAGCAGCCAAGGGACAGCTAGCTCCTACGAGCAGTACTTC
D gene: .
clone size: .
V gene: TRBV4-1
J gene: TRBJ2-7

CDR3 protein: CASSPAVGTENSPLHF
CDR3 DNA: TGTGCCAGCAGCCCAGCGGTTGGGACAGAGAATTCACCCCTCCACTTT
D gene: TRBD1
clone size: .
V gene: TRBV7-9
J gene: TRBJ1-6

CDR3 protein: CASSLLAPTGRGSGANVLTF
CDR3 DNA: TGTGCCAGCAGCTTATTGGCGCCGACAGGGAGAGGCTCTGGGGCCAACGTCCTGACTTTC
D gene: TRBD1
clone size: .
V gene: TRBV7-3
J gene: TRBJ2-6

CDR3 protein: CATTRRTLRSYNEQFF
CDR3 DNA: TGTGCCACCACCCGTAGGACATTACGCTCCTACAATGAGCAGTTCTTC
D gene: .
clone size: .
V gene: TRBV10-3
J gene: TRBJ2-1

CDR3 protein: CASSLEGQGSSSALRNTEAFF
CDR3 DNA: TGCGCCAGCAGCTTGGAGGGACAGGGGTCCTCTTCTGCCCTCCGGAACACTGAAGCTTTCTTT
D gene: TRBD1
clone size: .
V gene: TRBV5-1
J gene: TRBJ1-1

CDR3 protein: CASSHGQFTYEQYF
CDR3 DNA: TGTGCCAGCAGTCACGGACAGTTTACTTACGAGCAGTACTTC
D gene: .
clone size: few
V gene: TRBV16
J gene: TRBJ2-7

CDR3 protein: CASRLDRGPNEKLFF
CDR3 DNA: TGTGCCAGCAGGCTCGACAGGGGACCTAATGAAAAACTGTTTTTT
D gene: TRBD1
clone size: .
V gene: TRBV6-5
J gene: TRBJ1-4

CDR3 protein: CASSFGVGCSQETQYF
CDR3 DNA: TGTGCCAGCAGCTTCGGTGTCGGGTGTTCCCAAGAGACCCAGTACTTC
D gene: .
clone size: .
V gene: TRBV11-2
J gene: TRBJ2-5

CDR3 protein: CASSLLHSTGTPGEKLFF
CDR3 DNA: TGTGCCAGCAGCTTACTTCACTCCACAGGGACCCCTGGCGAAAAACTGTTTTTT
D gene: .
clone size: .
V gene: TRBV7-2
J gene: TRBJ1-4

CDR3 protein: CASSWGGNSYEQYF
CDR3 DNA: TGCGCCAGCAGCTGGGGGGGAAACTCCTACGAGCAGTACTTC
D gene: TRBD2
clone size: .
V gene: TRBV5-1
J gene: TRBJ2-7

CDR3 protein: CASVTLDDEQFF
CDR3 DNA: TGTGCCAGCGTTACGCTAGACGATGAGCAGTTCTTC
D gene: .
clone size: once
V gene: TRBV11-2
J gene: TRBJ2-1

CDR3 protein: CASSFGETQYF
CDR3 DNA: TGTGCCAGCAGCTTCGGAGAGACCCAGTACTTC
D gene: .
clone size: .
V gene: TRBV5-6
J gene: TRBJ2-5

CDR3 protein: CASSWGGSTDTQYF
CDR3 DNA: TGTGCCAGCAGCTGGGGGGGTAGCACAGATACGCAGTATTTT
D gene: TRBD2
clone size: .
V gene: TRBV7-9
J gene: TRBJ2-3

CDR3 protein: CASSFGGARYEQYF
CDR3 DNA: TGTGCCAGCAGTTTTGGGGGGGCTAGGTACGAGCAGTACTTC
D gene: .
clone size: .
V gene: TRBV28
J gene: TRBJ2-7

CDR3 protein: CASSRSGSGSSYNEQFF
CDR3 DNA: TGTGCCAGCAGTCGTAGCGGAAGCGGGAGTTCCTACAATGAGCAGTTCTTC
D gene: TRBD2
clone size: many
V gene: TRBV9
J gene: TRBJ2-1

CDR3 protein: CASSVSGLHYNEQFF
CDR3 DNA: TGTGCCAGCAGCGTAAGCGGGTTACACTACAATGAGCAGTTCTTC
D gene: .
clone size: .
V gene: TRBV9
J gene: TRBJ2-1

CDR3 protein: CASSFSGVSEQFF
CDR3 DNA: TGTGCCAGCAGCTTCTCAGGGGTGAGTGAGCAGTTCTTC
D gene: .
clone size: .
V gene: TRBV11-2
J gene: TRBJ2-1

CDR3 protein: CASRPKEGMDTEAFF
CDR3 DNA: TGTGCCAGTAGACCTAAGGAGGGAATGGACACTGAAGCTTTCTTT
D gene: .
clone size: .
V gene: TRBV19
J gene: TRBJ1-1